This section outlines one T cell receptor beta chain sequence together with its context. No antigen is known for it. No base quality values were provided; no much bigger clone lies one nucleotide off. From cysteine to phenylalanine, the CDR3 is 14 amino acids long. Left in the record is the CDR3 DNA by itself, 42 bases read in frame from the first base. Reading the germline V gene gives CDR1 SGHRS and CDR2 YFSETQ. V drops 3 bases and J drops 6 bases, leaving 15 bases in between. TCRbeta CDR3 regions were amplified from genomic DNA using the immunoSEQ Assay, a bias-controlled multiplex PCR. In the original analysis: The number of nucleated cells in each sample was estimated from the amplification of reference gene primers within the assay. To quantify the absolute abundance of each unique TCRbeta CDR3 rearrangement, sequence reads were collapsed and filtered. Productive Simpson clonality was computed per sample as the square root of Simpson's diversity index over productive rearrangements. The source is immuneACCESS, and TCRdb retained only in-frame sequences with V and J called. Part of the clones is not carried over; for the studies checked, unresolved V genes explain less than half of this, and the remainder is unexplained. V and J calls and clone size are copied from that table; D and trimming were computed from the DNA. The sample records some 180,000 clones, roughly 80% of which are singletons. The top ten clones comprise about 6.4% of the sample.

This record belongs to a study of blood T cell repertoires in COVID-19 (dated by TCRdb to the early 2020s). As for the study more broadly: The collaborator samples originated in the United States, Italy and Spain and spanned the acute and convalescent phases of COVID-19. The repertoires were released in a freely available public database intended as a resource for research on the immune response to SARS-CoV-2. The samples were drawn from the first 160 participants of the ongoing ImmuneRACE study and from about 1,200 subjects provided by 6 global collaborators. Where available, HLA class I and class II types were obtained from metadata supplied by the sample provider rather than from assay-based typing. Subjects who had been exposed to COVID-19, were actively infected with it, or had recovered from it provided the deeply sampled blood TCRbeta repertoires that made up the dataset. Sample metadata almost always included a de-identified subject ID, COVID-19 status, age in years and sex. The material from the prospective study consisted of cDNA or gDNA derived from T cells, B-cell-depleted T cells, or PBMCs. Here is what the overall study found, with its caveats: The quantity of clinical and demographic metadata differed by source and by participant and was supplied without curation.

Each collaborating institution followed its own protocols to collect whole blood in K2EDTA tubes. For TCRbeta analysis, collaborators shipped samples in one of three forms: frozen whole blood, isolated PBMCs, or DNA extracted from either of those sample types. The TCR sequence derives from a human donor in a cohort sampled during active COVID-19. Sequenced sample: peripheral blood. The V and J segments used are TRBV5-1 and TRBJ1-1; TRBD1 is perhaps the D gene, given 6 matching bases. The CDR3 corresponds to CASSSQGPRAEAFF. The DNA sequence reads TGCGCCAGCAGCTCACAGGGACCGAGGGCTGAAGCTTTCTTT. Here the CDR3 is joined to the reference TRBV5-1 and TRBJ1-1 genes, and the full variable domain is: KAGVTQTPRYLIKTRGQQVTLSCSPISGHRSVSWYQQTPGQGLQFLFEYFSETQRNKGNFPGRFSGRQFSNSRSEMNVSTLELGDSALYLCASSSQGPRAEAFFGQGTRLTVV.